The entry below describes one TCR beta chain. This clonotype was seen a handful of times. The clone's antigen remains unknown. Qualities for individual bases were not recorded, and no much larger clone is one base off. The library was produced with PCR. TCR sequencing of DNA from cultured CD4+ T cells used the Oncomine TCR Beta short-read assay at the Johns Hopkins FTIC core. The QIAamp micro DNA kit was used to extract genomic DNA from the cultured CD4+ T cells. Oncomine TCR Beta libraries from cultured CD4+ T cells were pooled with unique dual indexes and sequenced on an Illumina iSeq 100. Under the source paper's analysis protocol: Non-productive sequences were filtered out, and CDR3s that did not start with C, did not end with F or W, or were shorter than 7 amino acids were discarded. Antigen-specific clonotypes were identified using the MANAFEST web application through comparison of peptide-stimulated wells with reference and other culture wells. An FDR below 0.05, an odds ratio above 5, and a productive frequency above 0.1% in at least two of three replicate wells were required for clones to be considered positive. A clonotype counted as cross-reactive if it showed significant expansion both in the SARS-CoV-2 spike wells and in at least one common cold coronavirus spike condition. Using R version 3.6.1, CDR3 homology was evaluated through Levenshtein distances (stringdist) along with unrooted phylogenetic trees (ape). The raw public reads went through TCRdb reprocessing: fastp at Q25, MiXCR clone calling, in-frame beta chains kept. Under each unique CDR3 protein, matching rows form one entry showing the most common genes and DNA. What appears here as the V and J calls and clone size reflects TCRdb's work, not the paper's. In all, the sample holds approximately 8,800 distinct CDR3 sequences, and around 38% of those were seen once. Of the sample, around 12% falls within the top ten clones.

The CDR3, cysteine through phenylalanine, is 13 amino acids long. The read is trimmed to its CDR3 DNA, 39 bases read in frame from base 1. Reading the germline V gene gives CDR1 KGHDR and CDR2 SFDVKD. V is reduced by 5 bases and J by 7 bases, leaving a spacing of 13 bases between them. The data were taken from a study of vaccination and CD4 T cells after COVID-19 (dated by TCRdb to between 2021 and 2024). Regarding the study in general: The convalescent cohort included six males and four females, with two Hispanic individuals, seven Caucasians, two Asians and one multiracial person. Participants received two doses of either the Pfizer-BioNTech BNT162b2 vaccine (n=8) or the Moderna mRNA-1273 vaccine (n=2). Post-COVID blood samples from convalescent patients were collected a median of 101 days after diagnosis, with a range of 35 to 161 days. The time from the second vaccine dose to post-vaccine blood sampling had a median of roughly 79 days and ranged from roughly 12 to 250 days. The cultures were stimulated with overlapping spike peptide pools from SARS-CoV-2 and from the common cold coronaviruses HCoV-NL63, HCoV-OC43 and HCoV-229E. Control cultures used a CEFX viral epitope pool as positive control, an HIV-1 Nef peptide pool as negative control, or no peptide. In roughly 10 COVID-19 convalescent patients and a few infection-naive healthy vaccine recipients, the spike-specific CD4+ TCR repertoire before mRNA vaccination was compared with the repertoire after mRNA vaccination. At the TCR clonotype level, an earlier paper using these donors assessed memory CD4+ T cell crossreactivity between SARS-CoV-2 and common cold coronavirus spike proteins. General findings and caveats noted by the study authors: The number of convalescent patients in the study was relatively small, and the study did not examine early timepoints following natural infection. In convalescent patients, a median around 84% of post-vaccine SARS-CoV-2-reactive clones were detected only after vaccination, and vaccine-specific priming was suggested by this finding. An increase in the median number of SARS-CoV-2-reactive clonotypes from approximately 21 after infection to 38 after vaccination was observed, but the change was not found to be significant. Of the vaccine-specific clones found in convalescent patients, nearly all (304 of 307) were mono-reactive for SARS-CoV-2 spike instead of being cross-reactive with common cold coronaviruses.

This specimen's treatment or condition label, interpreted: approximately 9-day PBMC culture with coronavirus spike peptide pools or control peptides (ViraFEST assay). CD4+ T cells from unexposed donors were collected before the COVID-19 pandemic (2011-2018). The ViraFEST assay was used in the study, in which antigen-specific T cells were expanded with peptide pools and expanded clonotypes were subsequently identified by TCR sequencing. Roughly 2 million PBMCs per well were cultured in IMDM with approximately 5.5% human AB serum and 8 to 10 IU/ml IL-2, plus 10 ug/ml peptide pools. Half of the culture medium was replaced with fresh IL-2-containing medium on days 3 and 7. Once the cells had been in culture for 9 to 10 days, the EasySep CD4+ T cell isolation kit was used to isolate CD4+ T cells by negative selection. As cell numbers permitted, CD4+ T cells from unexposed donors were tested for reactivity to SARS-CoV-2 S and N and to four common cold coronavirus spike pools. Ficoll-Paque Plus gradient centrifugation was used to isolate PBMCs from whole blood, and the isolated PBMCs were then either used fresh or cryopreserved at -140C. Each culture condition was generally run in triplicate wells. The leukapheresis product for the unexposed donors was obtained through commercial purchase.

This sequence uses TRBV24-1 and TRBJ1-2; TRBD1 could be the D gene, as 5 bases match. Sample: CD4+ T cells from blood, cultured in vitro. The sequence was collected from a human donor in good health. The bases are TGTGCCACCAGTGGAGGGGTCGGGGTTGGCTACACCTTC. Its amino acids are CATSGGVGVGYTF.